This is a list of T cell receptor beta chains from one sample in a study of shared clonotypes between healthy human individuals. Data came from immunoSEQ multiplex PCR; TCRdb stores just in-frame clones and leaves some out. This table has over 1.4 million clones, approximately 97% appearing once. The sequencing sample was made of naive CD4+ T cells sorted from blood. Source of these receptors: a man under 40 in good health. Both conserved end residues are part of each CDR3. The D gene is left open where the match is weak. Not every row has a clone size; where given, it reads once, few, many or a size class.

TRBV28	NA	TRBD2	TRBJ2-3	TGTGCCAGCAGTTTCTTCAGCGGGAAAAGCACAGATACGCAGTATTTT	CASSFFSGKSTDTQYF
TRBV5-4	NA	NA	TRBJ2-3	TGTGCCAGCAGCCACATTAAGCGGGCCGGGCGAAGCACAGATACGCAGTATTTT	CASSHIKRAGRSTDTQYF
TRBV11-2	NA	TRBD2	TRBJ2-1	TGTGCCAGCAGCTTTCTAGCGGGAGACTACAATGAGCAGTTCTTC	CASSFLAGDYNEQFF
TRBV7-2	NA	TRBD2	TRBJ2-7	TGTGCCAGCAGCTTGCTAGCGGGAGTCCCCTCCTACGAGCAGTACTTC	CASSLLAGVPSYEQYF
TRBV5-1	NA	NA	TRBJ1-4	TGCGCCAGCAGCCCCCAAGAGGGGGTCGGCGAAAAACTGTTTTTT	CASSPQEGVGEKLFF
TRBV9	NA	NA	TRBJ1-2	TGTGCCAGCAGCGTAGGGCGGTGGGGTGGCTACACCTTC	CASSVGRWGGYTF
TRBV2	NA	TRBD2	TRBJ2-1	TGTGCCAGCAGCGGGACTAGCGGGAGTAATGAGCAGTTCTTC	CASSGTSGSNEQFF
TRBV4-1	NA	NA	TRBJ2-5	TGCGCCAGCAGCCCGCCCGGTCAGGGGCAAGAGACCCAGTACTTC	CASSPPGQGQETQYF
TRBV5-1	NA	TRBD1	TRBJ1-1	TGCGCCAGCAGTACGCAGGGGGCGGTTTTGGGTGAAGCTTTCTTT	CASSTQGAVLGEAFF
TRBV4-3	NA	NA	TRBJ1-2	TGCGCCAGCAGCCAAGAGGGGGGGGTTGGCTACACCTTC	CASSQEGGVGYTF
TRBV27	NA	NA	TRBJ1-2	TGTGCCAGCAGGCCTCCGGGCCAGGGGAACTATGGCTACACCTTC	CASRPPGQGNYGYTF
TRBV15	NA	NA	TRBJ2-6	TGTGCCACCAGCAGATTTGCCTCAGGACGGACCTCTGGGGCCAACGTCCTGACTTTC	CATSRFASGRTSGANVLTF
TRBV28	NA	TRBD2	TRBJ2-7	TGTGCCAGCAGTCATCAGCCGGGACTAGCGGAGTCGTCCCCCTACGAGCAGTACTTC	CASSHQPGLAESSPYEQYF
TRBV28	NA	TRBD1	TRBJ1-5	TGTGCCAGCAGTTTGCCGACAGGGGGCAATCAGCCCCAGCATTTT	CASSLPTGGNQPQHF
TRBV14	NA	TRBD1	TRBJ2-5	TGTGCCAGCAGCCAAGTTAGGGGGCGGCAAGAGACCCAGTACTTC	CASSQVRGRQETQYF
TRBV28	once	TRBD1	TRBJ1-4	TGTGCCAGCAGTTCCCCACAGGGGAGGCGGACTAATGAAAAACTGTTTTTT	CASSSPQGRRTNEKLFF
TRBV11-2	NA	TRBD2	TRBJ2-1	TGTGCCAGCAGCCGCGGACTAGCGGGAGAGGATGAGCAGTTCTTC	CASSRGLAGEDEQFF
TRBV20-1	once	NA	TRBJ2-7	TGCAGTGCTAGAACCCGCGAGCAGTACTTC	CSARTREQYF
TRBV5-4	NA	TRBD1	TRBJ1-4	TGTGCCAGCAGCACCAGGACAGGCGGGAATGAAAAACTGTTTTTT	CASSTRTGGNEKLFF
TRBV9	NA	NA	TRBJ2-7	TGTGCCAGCAGCGAGACGGGGGCTTACGAGCAGTACTTC	CASSETGAYEQYF
TRBV28	NA	TRBD2	TRBJ2-5	TGTGCCAGCAGTTTGACTAGCGGGACTATTGTTCAGTACTTC	CASSLTSGTIVQYF
TRBV27	NA	NA	TRBJ2-7	TGTGCCAGCAGAAGGGGGACCTACGAGCAGTACTTC	CASRRGTYEQYF
TRBV25-1	NA	TRBD1	TRBJ2-7	TGTGCCAGCAGTGAAGGAGGGACAGGAACCTACGAGCAGTACTTC	CASSEGGTGTYEQYF
TRBV18	NA	NA	TRBJ2-7	TGTGCCAGCTCACCAGGAGTGATAGGCGACGAGCAGTACTTC	CASSPGVIGDEQYF
TRBV6-6	NA	TRBD1	TRBJ1-2	TGTGCCAGCAGTTACACGGGACAGGGGAGCGGCTACACCTTC	CASSYTGQGSGYTF
TRBV19	NA	TRBD1	TRBJ2-1	TGTGCCAGTAGGAAAAGGGACACAGGGGGGAACAATGAGCAGTTCTTC	CASRKRDTGGNNEQFF
TRBV5-1	NA	TRBD1	TRBJ1-1	TGCGCCAGCAGCTCCCGGGACAGGGGATCCCCCAACACTGAAGCTTTCTTT	CASSSRDRGSPNTEAFF
TRBV9	NA	NA	TRBJ2-2	TGTGCCAGCAGCGTCGGTGGGGGCATTGATTTTGGCGGGGAGCTGTTTTTT	CASSVGGGIDFGGELFF
TRBV2	NA	NA	TRBJ2-5	TGTGCCAGCAGTGAGGTGGGAGAGACCCAGTACTTC	CASSEVGETQYF
TRBV15	NA	NA	TRBJ2-5	TGTGCCACCAGCAGACCTTTAGGGGAGACCCAGTACTTC	CATSRPLGETQYF
TRBV7-3	NA	TRBD2	TRBJ2-2	TGTGCCAGCAGCGAGGGACTAGCGGGAGTTCGTACCGGGGAGCTGTTTTTT	CASSEGLAGVRTGELFF
TRBV5-1	NA	NA	TRBJ2-7	TGCGCCAGCAGCTTGGGGGGTCTAGCCCGGTCTTTCTACGAGCAGTACTTC	CASSLGGLARSFYEQYF
TRBV7-9	NA	NA	TRBJ2-5	TGTGCCAGCAGCTTAAGACAGACACAAGAGACCCAGTACTTC	CASSLRQTQETQYF
TRBV11-2	NA	NA	TRBJ2-7	TGTGCCAGCAGCTTAGAAGACGGGCCTTACGAGCAGTACTTC	CASSLEDGPYEQYF
TRBV19	NA	NA	TRBJ2-7	TGTGCCACCCGGACAGACTACGAGCAGTACTTC	CATRTDYEQYF
TRBV27	NA	NA	TRBJ2-2	TGTGCCAGCAGTAAACGGGTAGTCACCGGGGAGCTGTTTTTT	CASSKRVVTGELFF
TRBV19	NA	NA	TRBJ1-1	TGTGCCAGTAGTCCGATGGCCAGGAACACTGAAGCTTTCTTT	CASSPMARNTEAFF
TRBV14	NA	TRBD1	TRBJ2-1	TGTGCCAGCAGCCCCCGGGACAGGGTGTACAATGAGCAGTTCTTC	CASSPRDRVYNEQFF
TRBV18	NA	NA	TRBJ2-5	TGTGCCAGCTCACCTTACAAAGAGACCCAGTACTTC	CASSPYKETQYF
TRBV18	NA	TRBD1	TRBJ2-7	TGTGCCAGCTCTCCCGGGACAGGGAAGATTCCAGTTTACGAGCAGTACTTC	CASSPGTGKIPVYEQYF
TRBV9	NA	NA	TRBJ1-2	TGTGCCAGCAGCGATGAGAGCAGCTATGGCTACACCTTC	CASSDESSYGYTF
TRBV9	NA	NA	TRBJ2-7	TGTGCCAGCAGCGTAGGCGGGGGCGCCCTCTCCTACGAGCAGTACTTC	CASSVGGGALSYEQYF
TRBV19	NA	TRBD1	TRBJ2-3	TGTGCCAGTAGCTCGACAGGGGGATCGTCATACACAGATACGCAGTATTTT	CASSSTGGSSYTDTQYF
TRBV11-2	once	TRBD2	TRBJ2-1	TGTGCCAGCAGCTTAGGACTAGCGGGAGAGACTCACAATGAGCAGTTCTTC	CASSLGLAGETHNEQFF
TRBV19	once	NA	TRBJ1-5	TGTGCCACAAGAGGACGGGGGGCTTATAGCAATCAGCCCCAGCATTTT	CATRGRGAYSNQPQHF
TRBV28	once	TRBD1	TRBJ2-7	TGTGCCAGCAGTCTATACGGACAGGGGGACGACGAGCAGTACTTC	CASSLYGQGDDEQYF
TRBV7-2	NA	NA	TRBJ2-7	TGTGCCAGCAGCAAGGACCTCTACGAGCAGTACTTC	CASSKDLYEQYF
TRBV6-5	NA	NA	TRBJ2-5	TGTGCCAGCAGTTACTGGTCGGAAAGGGAGACCCAGTACTTC	CASSYWSERETQYF
TRBV27	NA	NA	TRBJ2-2	TGTGCCAGCAGTTATAACACCGGGGAGCTGTTTTTT	CASSYNTGELFF